Listed here are 9 T cell receptor beta chains from one sample, sequenced in a study of blood T cell repertoires in COVID-19 (dated by TCRdb to about 2020). Library prep was done by the immunoSEQ multiplex PCR assay. Here the immuneACCESS table is served through TCRdb, limited to in-frame sequences with V and J called. Missing clones are a known gap in these copies; in checked studies unresolved V genes cover under half, and the rest lacks a known reason. The sample table holds over 45,000 clones, of which over 80% were seen once. The ten top clones hold about 2% of the sample. The sequencing input was peripheral blood. The receptors here all came from a woman aged 55-69 years with acute or convalescent COVID-19.

This chain uses TRBV6-1 with TRBJ2-4, with 8 bases lining up with TRBD1. The V gene's germline CDR1 is MNHNS and CDR2 SASEGT. V lost 6 bases to trimming and J lost 2 bases; unmatched junction nucleotides: 6. The CDR3 runs to 15 residues. CDR3 amino acids: CASRGTGHPKNIQYF. CDR3 nucleotides: TGTGCCAGCAGAGGGACAGGCCACCCCAAAAACATTCAGTACTTC.

This clone was observed a single time. The rearrangement joins TRBV3-1 (or the pseudogene TRBV3-2) to TRBJ1-4; D gene unclear. The CDR3 totals 13 residues. V shed 3 bases and J shed 8 bases, with 10 bases lying between them. CDR1 is LGHDT, CDR2 YNNKEL, per germline (reference sequence). Written as DNA, the CDR3 is TGTGCCAGCAGCCAGAGAGGGCAGGAAAAACTGTTTTTT. This codes for CASSQRGQEKLFF.

The rearrangement links TRBV5-1 to TRBJ1-2, with 9 bases lining up with TRBD1. The CDR3 loop spans 13 amino acids. In germline, CDR1 is SGHRS, CDR2 YFSETQ. Unmatched junction bases numbered 5, after V lost 5 bases and J lost 6 bases. Here the CDR3 DNA reads TGCGCCAGCAGGGGGACAGGGAGGCATGGCTACACCTTC. Translation: CASRGTGRHGYTF.

This clone was seen only a few times. This chain uses TRBV19 with TRBJ1-4; D is undetermined. Trimming stripped 3 bases from V and 0 bases from J, with 11 bases between. Germline lookup yields CDR1 LNHDA and CDR2 SQIVND (reference sequence). This CDR3 region has 16 residues. The chain's CDR3 is CASSIGRPATNEKLFF. The CDR3 DNA follows: TGTGCCAGTAGTATCGGTCGTCCGGCAACTAATGAAAAACTGTTTTTT.

The chain uses TRBV9 and TRBJ2-2, with 11 bases identical to TRBD1. CDR3 size: 14 residues. Germline CDR1 reads SGDLS; CDR2 reads YYNGEE. V was pared by 3 bases and J by 6 bases, with 1 base of the junction left unmatched. The CDR3 protein is CASSGTGGSGELFF. CDR3 DNA: TGTGCCAGCAGCGGGACAGGGGGCTCCGGGGAGCTGTTTTTT.

The CDR3 spells CASSERSGTVVYGYTF. Written as DNA, the CDR3 is TGTGCCAGCAGTGAACGTTCAGGGACTGTAGTTTATGGCTACACCTTC. This sequence joins TRBV6-1 and TRBJ1-2, with D tentatively TRBD1 (5 bases). This CDR3 has 16 amino acids. V gave up 2 bases and J gave up 5 bases, with 18 bases separating them. Germline values: CDR1 MNHNS, CDR2 SASEGT.

This chain links TRBV6-1 with TRBJ2-7; D perhaps matches TRBD2 (5 bases). V was pared by 2 bases and J by 2 bases, with 10 bases between. The CDR3 length is 14 residues. The germline gives CDR1 MNHNS, CDR2 SASEGT. The CDR3 region is CASSESEGPYEQYF. CDR3 DNA: TGTGCCAGCAGTGAATCCGAGGGCCCCTACGAGCAGTACTTC.

The chain has TRBV7-6 and TRBJ2-2; no firm D call. V shed 1 base and J shed 0 bases, with 9 bases lying between them. Germline assignment: CDR1 SGHVS and CDR2 FNYEAQ. This CDR3 spans 16 amino acids. The CDR3 loop reads CASSLVQPANTGELFF. The CDR3 nucleotides read TGTGCCAGCAGCTTAGTACAGCCGGCGAACACCGGGGAGCTGTTTTTT.

The chain has TRBV10-1 and TRBJ2-7; TRBD2 aligns across 12 bases. The CDR3 length is 16 residues. CDR1 WNHNN and CDR2 SYGVQD come from the germline V gene (reference sequence). The V and J ends lost 4 bases and 3 bases, in that order; junction bases with no gene match: 7. CDR3 in DNA: TGCGCCAGCAGTGGACTCGGGACTAGCGGGTTCTACGAGCAGTACTTC. Translation: CASSGLGTSGFYEQYF.